This TCR beta chain is drawn from a study of identical twins. General study points: Abundant beta clonotypes from cord blood had fewer insertions, unlike memory repertoires, which showed none.

As regards this clonotype: Its antigen is not known.

CDR1 is SGDLS, CDR2 YYNGEE, per germline. V lost 3 bases and J 4 bases, leaving 13 bases between the germline ends. The CDR3 is 15 amino acids. A universal primer site was incorporated via template switching, and the cDNA contained unique molecular identifiers. TCRdb reanalysed the 5' RACE reads using MiXCR and keeps one entry per CDR3 protein. The data contain approximately 250,000 distinct CDR3 sequences, 6.5% of them singletons. The sample was also linked to a second study, of T cells expressing NK-cell markers. From that report: In roughly six donors, dominant CD3+CD56+NKG2C+ clonotypes ranked among the top 10 CD8+ clonotypes. There remained a lack of clarity about HCMV specificity of expanded NKG2C+ T cell clones.

The TCR comes from a woman between 18 and 29 years old in good health. Sample: CD8+ T cells sorted from blood. V and J are TRBV9 and TRBJ1-4, with D perhaps TRBD1 (5 bases). CDR3: CASSGGDLFNEKLFF. The CDR3 DNA follows: TGTGCCAGCAGCGGAGGGGACCTTTTTAATGAAAAACTGTTTTTT.